This section outlines one T cell receptor beta chain sequence together with its context. Sequencing used immunoSEQ multiplex PCR; TCRdb keeps in-frame clones, though not all of them. Of 30,000 to 40,000 clones listed, about 95% are singletons. This entry is derived from a study of T cell changes during pregnancy in multiple sclerosis. This CDR3 comprises 16 residues. V dropped 5 bases and J dropped 2; count of bases not matched to a gene: 6. Per germline, CDR1 MNHEY and CDR2 SMNVEV (reference sequence). This receptor was obtained from a female donor with multiple sclerosis, enrolled in a pregnancy study. This sequence joins TRBV27 and TRBJ2-3, with 11 bases lining up with TRBD2. This specimen consisted of CD4+ T cells from peripheral blood mononuclear cells, obtained in the second trimester of pregnancy. The CDR3 reads CASSLHSGGATDTQYF. The CDR3 bases are TGTGCCAGCAGTCTCCATAGCGGGGGGGCCACAGATACGCAGTATTTT.